This T cell receptor beta chain was identified in a study of T cell responses to AZD1222 COVID-19 vaccine. The junction had 14 bases not matched to a gene; V was cut back by 7 bases and J by 2 bases. The CDR3 has 16 amino acids. Germline V gives CDR1 MNHEY, CDR2 SMNVEV (reference sequence). Assay used: immunoSEQ multiplex PCR; TCRdb lists only in-frame clones, some missing. The sample contains 95,000 to 150,000 clones, 90% of which appear only once. As for this clone: The antigen is undetermined.

Broader study findings: Among the donors, most were white British and more were female, and clonal diversity was possibly underestimated. Spike-specific TCR breadth and depth both grew after two AZD1222 doses.

The chain employs TRBV27 and TRBJ2-7; 7 nucleotides line up with TRBD1. This receptor was taken from an adult in good health. The sequencing used peripheral blood, collected on day 0 of MenACWY control vaccination. This chain's CDR3 is CASNPRVTGFPYEQYF. In DNA form, the CDR3 reads TGTGCCAGCAATCCCAGGGTGACAGGGTTTCCCTACGAGCAGTACTTC.